This T cell receptor beta chain is from a study of read filtering for tumor transcriptome and immune sequencing. The wider study: By R-ISS, stages I, II and III held about 8, 15 and 7 patients.

The V gene's germline CDR1 is LNHDA and CDR2 SQIVND (reference sequence). With 6 bases clipped from V and 8 bases from J, the junction kept 9 bases outside the gene matches. This CDR3 spans 14 amino acids. This library used approximately 370 ng RNA and molecular barcoded adaptors spanning alpha/delta and beta/gamma chains. Via MiXCR, TCRdb re-called the reads, giving one row per CDR3 protein. The sample lists fewer than 90,000 distinct CDR3 sequences, 9% to 15% occurring once. This clonotype showed up many times. V usage is TRBV19 and J usage is TRBJ1-4, with 7 bases matching TRBD1. Source material: a population of CD138-negative cells sorted from bone marrow. The sequence came from a donor at least 40 years old with multiple myeloma. The CDR3 DNA sequence: TGTGCCAGTAGAGGGGACAGTGGTGCGGAAAAACTGTTTTTT. Encoded protein: CASRGDSGAEKLFF.